These 23 T cell receptor beta chains were all obtained from the same sample, sequenced in a study of PD-1 blockade in classical Hodgkin lymphoma. Each patient's relapse followed autologous stem cell transplantation, and brentuximab vedotin exposure varied. Method: immunoSEQ multiplex PCR; TCRdb's copy keeps in-frame clones and lacks some. The table records some 150,000 clones, about 81% of them present only once. The source material was peripheral blood mononuclear cells (PBMCs), sampled before the second cycle of nivolumab. The receptors come from a human donor with classical Hodgkin lymphoma.

This clone has a single count. The gene calls are TRBV2 and TRBJ2-1; D is unclear. V lost 8 bases to trimming and J lost 6 bases, with 8 bases between them. CDR3 length equals 11 residues. Germline V gene lookup returns CDR1 SNHLY and CDR2 FYNNEI. CDR3 DNA sequence: TGTGCCAGCGCCTACAGCAATGAGCAGTTCTTC. Its translation is CASAYSNEQFF.

The chain joins TRBV5-6 to TRBJ2-5, with D possibly matching TRBD1 (6 bases). CDR3 length: 12 amino acids. The germline gives CDR1 SGHDT, CDR2 YYEEEE. Trimming took 5 bases from V and 4 from J, leaving 9 bases between them. The CDR3 region is CASRQGSETQYF. In nucleotides, the CDR3 is TGTGCCAGCAGACAGGGATCAGAGACCCAGTACTTC.

The chain is built from TRBV2 and TRBJ2-1; TRBD2 matches 13 bases. V lost 8 bases, J lost 0 bases, and 7 bases stayed unmatched. Germline CDR1 and CDR2: SNHLY and FYNNEI. CDR3 size: 17 residues. CDR3 protein: CASWGLAGQSSYNEQFF. The CDR3 DNA follows: TGTGCCAGCTGGGGACTAGCGGGGCAGAGCTCCTACAATGAGCAGTTCTTC.

This sequence joins TRBV9 and TRBJ1-2, with D possibly being TRBD1 (5 bases). The CDR3 totals 15 residues. Trimming took off 0 bases at V and 5 bases at J, with 14 bases between the two ends. Looked up from germline, CDR1 is SGDLS and CDR2 is YYNGEE. The CDR3 reads CASSVGSGLRYGYTF. The DNA of the CDR3 is TGTGCCAGCAGCGTAGGCTCGGGACTCCGTTATGGCTACACCTTC.

The CDR3 nucleotides are TGTGCCAGCAGCGCCGAAAGAGGGGATACGCAGTATTTT. Residues: CASSAERGDTQYF. The chain has TRBV2 and TRBJ2-3, with TRBD2 as a possible D gene (5 bases). The V gene's germline CDR1 is SNHLY and CDR2 FYNNEI. V was cut by 6 bases and J by 6 bases, with 13 bases left in between. The CDR3 has 13 residues.

This sequence joins TRBV5-1 and TRBJ1-3; D remains unclear. V lost 3 bases, J lost 7 bases, and 14 bases lay in between. Germline values: CDR1 SGHRS, CDR2 YFSETQ. This CDR3 has 14 amino acids. CDR3 region: CASSSSGLGNTIYF. The CDR3 region has the DNA TGCGCCAGCAGCTCCTCCGGCCTTGGCAACACCATATATTTT. Supplemented by reference TRBV5-1 and TRBJ1-3, the full variable domain reads KAGVTQTPRYLIKTRGQQVTLSCSPISGHRSVSWYQQTPGQGLQFLFEYFSETQRNKGNFPGRFSGRQFSNSRSEMNVSTLELGDSALYLCASSSSGLGNTIYFGEGSWLTVV.

In its sample, this clone was seen once. V usage is TRBV9 and J usage is TRBJ1-1, with D hard to call. CDR3 length: 14 residues. Germline V gene data show CDR1 as SGDLS and CDR2 as YYNGEE. The V gene lost 1 base and the J gene lost 4 bases, with 11 bases spanning the gap. The CDR3 protein is CASSVRMEGTEAFF. CDR3 bases: TGTGCCAGCAGCGTACGAATGGAAGGCACTGAAGCTTTCTTT.

A single count supports this clone. J is TRBJ1-6 and V is TRBV12-5, with a possible D match to TRBD1 (6 bases). Deletions cut 0 bases from V and 16 bases from J, with 22 bases between. This CDR3 comprises 16 residues. Germline V lookup: CDR1 LGHNT, CDR2 FRNRAP. The CDR3 loop is CASGLVYDADRNGLHF. In DNA form, the CDR3 reads TGTGCTAGTGGTTTGGTATATGACGCGGACAGAAACGGACTCCACTTT.

This chain connects TRBV5-3 to TRBJ1-1; 7 bases match TRBD1. TRBV5-3 counts as an open reading frame of uncertain function. The V segment lost 2 bases and the J segment 2 bases; nucleotides outside the gene matches: 9. The CDR3 loop spans 16 amino acids. The CDR3 sequence: CARSLTMTGINTEAFF. The CDR3 nucleotides are TGTGCCAGAAGCTTAACCATGACAGGGATTAACACTGAAGCTTTCTTT.

This rearrangement joins TRBV5-1 to TRBJ2-3; maybe TRBD2 (6 bases). The V gene's germline CDR1 is SGHRS and CDR2 YFSETQ. Deletions cut 2 bases from V and 4 bases from J, with 11 bases between. This CDR3 region has 14 residues. Here the CDR3 reads CASSFNGGADTQYF. For the CDR3, the DNA is TGCGCCAGCAGCTTCAATGGAGGGGCAGATACGCAGTATTTT.

With respect to this clone: A junction end diverges from the germline sequence, so it may reflect a read error. This sequence joins TRBV6-6 and TRBJ1-2, with D uncertain. In germline, CDR1 is MNHNY, CDR2 SVGAGI (reference sequence). This CDR3 is 11 amino acids long. The CDR3 nucleotides read TGTGCCAGCAGTTTCGACGCAGCCCCGGACTTC. Translation gives CASSFDAAPDF.

The rearrangement joins TRBV5-1 to TRBJ1-2; D is uncertain. The CDR3 runs to 13 residues. Germline V gene lookup returns CDR1 SGHRS and CDR2 YFSETQ. V was cut by 0 bases and J by 6 bases, with 9 bases left in between. The CDR3 sequence: CASSLGGRDGYTF. For the CDR3, the DNA is TGCGCCAGCAGCTTGGGAGGACGCGATGGCTACACCTTC.

The rearrangement uses TRBV5-1 and TRBJ2-3; TRBD2 aligns across 14 bases. The trim removed 2 bases at V and 4 bases at J, leaving 3 bases unmatched. From germline, CDR1 is SGHRS and CDR2 YFSETQ. CDR3 size: 16 residues. Written as DNA, the CDR3 is TGCGCCAGCAGCTTAGGGACTAGCGGGAGTTCAGATACGCAGTATTTT. Translating it yields CASSLGTSGSSDTQYF.

CDR3 sequence reads: CASSPPQGASTEAFF. DNA for the CDR3: TGTGCCAGCAGTCCCCCTCAGGGGGCGAGCACTGAAGCTTTCTTT. The genes are TRBV2 and TRBJ1-1; 8 nucleotides line up with TRBD1. Germline CDR1 is SNHLY and CDR2 is FYNNEI. CDR3 length equals 15 residues. With V trimmed by 5 bases and J by 4 bases, 9 bases remained unmatched.

The genes are TRBV9 and TRBJ2-5; D gene uncertain. Germline V gives CDR1 SGDLS, CDR2 YYNGEE. Trimming stripped 0 bases from V and 1 base from J, with 10 bases between. CDR3 size: 15 residues. The CDR3: CASSVGAGAQETQYF. The CDR3 DNA reads as TGTGCCAGCAGCGTAGGCGCAGGCGCCCAAGAGACCCAGTACTTC. Complete variable domain (other parts from reference TRBV9 and TRBJ2-5): DSGVTQTPKHLITATGQRVTLRCSPRSGDLSVYWYQQSLDQGLQFLIQYYNGEERAKGNILERFSAQQFPDLHSELNLSSLELGDSALYFCASSVGAGAQETQYFGPGTRLLVL.

This clone was seen a few times. Within the sample, other DNA sequences also encode this same CDR3. This sequence joins TRBV28 and TRBJ1-5; D gene ambiguous. Germline values: CDR1 MDHEN, CDR2 SYDVKM. V lost 3 bases and J 6 bases, leaving 3 bases between the germline ends. The CDR3 runs to 11 residues. The CDR3 region is CASSFGQPQHF. The DNA for the CDR3 is TGTGCCAGCAGTTTTGGTCAGCCCCAGCATTTT.

The rearrangement uses TRBV11-2 and TRBJ2-7; TRBD2 matches at 8 bases. Germline assignment: CDR1 SGHAT and CDR2 FQNNGV. V was clipped by 8 bases and J by 0 bases; unmatched bases: 3. This CDR3 has 13 amino acids. The CDR3 nucleotides read TGTGCCAGCGGGCGGGAGGACTCCTACGAGCAGTACTTC. Amino acids: CASGREDSYEQYF.

This clone was seen a handful of times. The chain has TRBV6-5 and TRBJ1-2, with TRBD1 matching 10 bases. This CDR3 comprises 13 residues. Germline loops: CDR1 MNHEY, CDR2 SVGAGI. V was pared by 6 bases and J by 7 bases, with 5 bases of the junction left unmatched. The CDR3 DNA reads TGTGCCAGCAGACCCGGGACAGGGGTTGGCTACACCTTC. Translated: CASRPGTGVGYTF.

This clone was seen once. The chain has TRBV5-6 and TRBJ2-2; 12 positions agree with TRBD1. The CDR3 has 15 amino acids. Germline assignment: CDR1 SGHDT and CDR2 YYEEEE. J gave up 7 bases and V 3 bases, and 4 bases lay outside the gene matches. DNA of the CDR3: TGTGCCAGCAGCTGGGACAGGGGGCTTTACGGGGAGCTGTTTTTT. This encodes CASSWDRGLYGELFF.

The V call is TRBV29-1, the J call TRBJ2-7; no reliable D call. V lost 6 bases and J lost 2, with 17 bases in between. There are 14 residues in the CDR3. Looked up from germline, CDR1 is SQVTM and CDR2 is ANQGSEA. As DNA, the CDR3 is TGCAGCGTCGCTACATCCAGGTCCCCCTACGAGCAGTACTTC. Protein sequence: CSVATSRSPYEQYF.

A single count supports this clone. The V and J genes are TRBV4-2 and TRBJ1-2; tentatively, D is TRBD1 (6 bases). CDR3 length: 13 amino acids. Germline V gene sequence: CDR1 LGHNA, CDR2 YNFKEQ. The V and J ends lost 0 bases and 4 bases respectively, with 6 bases between them. This CDR3 is CASSQEGGYGYTF. The CDR3 nucleotides are TGTGCCAGCAGCCAAGAAGGGGGCTATGGCTACACCTTC.

This chain's CDR3 is CATSSRTGIQPQHF. The CDR3 region has the DNA TGTGCCACCAGCAGCCGGACAGGGATACAGCCCCAGCATTTT. This chain links TRBV15 with TRBJ1-5; 8 positions match TRBD1. This CDR3 has 14 residues. Trimming at V came to 3 bases and at J to 7 bases, leaving 5 bases not matched to a gene. The V gene's germline CDR1 is LNHNV and CDR2 YYDKDF (reference sequence).

The CDR3 is CAISAGGGAPTDTQYF. The DNA for the CDR3 is TGTGCCATCAGTGCAGGCGGGGGGGCCCCCACAGATACGCAGTATTTT. The chain uses TRBV10-3 and TRBJ2-3; 9 bases agree with TRBD2. Germline CDR1 reads ENHRY; CDR2 reads SYGVKD. The CDR3 is 16 amino acids. Trimming cost V 4 bases and J 2 bases; bases outside gene matches: 7.